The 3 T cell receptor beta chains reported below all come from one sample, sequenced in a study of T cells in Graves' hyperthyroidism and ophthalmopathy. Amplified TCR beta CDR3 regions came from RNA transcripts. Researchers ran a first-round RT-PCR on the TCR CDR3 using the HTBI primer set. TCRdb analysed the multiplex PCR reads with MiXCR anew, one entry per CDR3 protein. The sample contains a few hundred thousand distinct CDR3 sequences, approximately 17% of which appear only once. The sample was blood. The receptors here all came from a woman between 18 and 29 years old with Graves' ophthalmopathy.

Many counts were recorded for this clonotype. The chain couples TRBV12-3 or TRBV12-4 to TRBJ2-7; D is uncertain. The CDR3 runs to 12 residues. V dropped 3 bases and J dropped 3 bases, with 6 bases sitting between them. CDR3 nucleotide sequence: TGTGCCAGCAGTTTGAACAACTACGAGCAGTACTTC. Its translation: CASSLNNYEQYF.

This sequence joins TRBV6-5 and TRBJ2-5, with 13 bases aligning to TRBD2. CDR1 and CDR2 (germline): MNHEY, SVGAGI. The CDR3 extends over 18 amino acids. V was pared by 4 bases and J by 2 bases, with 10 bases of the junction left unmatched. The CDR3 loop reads CASSSTSGGAGGQETQYF. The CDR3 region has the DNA TGTGCCAGCAGTTCTACTAGCGGGGGGGCCGGGGGACAAGAGACCCAGTACTTC.

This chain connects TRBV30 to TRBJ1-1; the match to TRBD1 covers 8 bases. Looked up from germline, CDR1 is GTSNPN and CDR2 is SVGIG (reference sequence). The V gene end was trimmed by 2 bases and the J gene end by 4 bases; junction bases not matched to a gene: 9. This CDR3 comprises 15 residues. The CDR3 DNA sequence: TGTGCCTGGAGTCATCCTGGACAGGGACGCACTGAAGCTTTCTTT. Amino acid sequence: CAWSHPGQGRTEAFF.